Following are 2 T cell receptor beta chains from one sample sequenced in a study of T cells in Graves' hyperthyroidism and ophthalmopathy. Using RNA transcripts as the source, TCR beta CDR3 regions were amplified. The TCR CDR3 was amplified in a first-round RT-PCR using the HTBI primer set. TCRdb reprocessed the multiplex PCR reads via MiXCR and lists one record per CDR3 protein. Here the sample spans 250,000 to 300,000 distinct CDR3 sequences, roughly 15% being singletons. The sequenced sample consisted of blood. Source of these receptors: a woman aged 50 to 65 with Graves' hyperthyroidism that later progressed to Graves' ophthalmopathy.

This chain uses TRBV18 with TRBJ2-3, with D tentatively TRBD1 (6 bases). Germline CDR1 and CDR2: KGHSH and LQKENI. Between the trimmed V and J ends, which lost 6 bases and 4 bases, there was a span of 17 bases. CDR3 length: 15 amino acids. The CDR3 DNA reads TGTGCCAGCTCGACGGGACACTCGGAGGCAGATACGCAGTATTTT. Encoded protein: CASSTGHSEADTQYF. The full variable domain, its missing parts supplied by reference TRBV18 and TRBJ2-3, is NAGVMQNPRHLVRRRGQEARLRCSPMKGHSHVYWYRQLPEEGLKFMVYLQKENIIDESGMPKERFSAEFPKEGPSILRIQQVVRGDSAAYFCASSTGHSEADTQYFGPGTRLTVL.

The chain combines TRBV28 with TRBJ1-1; possibly TRBD1 for D (5 bases). V was shortened by 1 base and J by 4 bases, with 10 bases between the two germline ends. The CDR3 is 14 amino acids. Germline V gene sequence: CDR1 MDHEN, CDR2 SYDVKM. The CDR3 sequence is CASSLSGGSTEAFF. The DNA for the CDR3 is TGTGCCAGCAGTTTATCCGGGGGGTCCACTGAAGCTTTCTTT.